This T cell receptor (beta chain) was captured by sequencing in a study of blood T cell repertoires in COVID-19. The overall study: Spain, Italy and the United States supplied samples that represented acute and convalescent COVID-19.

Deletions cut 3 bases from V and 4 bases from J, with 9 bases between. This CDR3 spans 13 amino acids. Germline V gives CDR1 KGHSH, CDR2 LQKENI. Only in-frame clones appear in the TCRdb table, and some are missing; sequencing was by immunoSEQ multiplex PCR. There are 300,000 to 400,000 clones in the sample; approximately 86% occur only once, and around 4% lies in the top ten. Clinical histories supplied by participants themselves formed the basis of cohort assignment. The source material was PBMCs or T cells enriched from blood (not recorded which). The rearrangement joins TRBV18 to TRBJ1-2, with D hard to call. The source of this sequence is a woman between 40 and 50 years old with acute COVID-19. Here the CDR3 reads CASSPLRSYGYTF. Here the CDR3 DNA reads TGTGCCAGCTCACCTTTACGGAGCTATGGCTACACCTTC.